This TCR beta chain came from a study of read filtering for tumor transcriptome and immune sequencing. Across the whole study: Whole-transcriptome libraries were prepared after DNase treatment. The study's findings and limits: Approximately 82% of IR-seq clonotypes had one read, totaling around 4% of reads; RNA-seq: roughly 76% and 46%.

Every patient had bone marrow sampled while the disease was active. This CDR3 is built from 15 residues. Trimming left V 4 bases short and J 0 bases short, with 10 bases between. Germline V gene data show CDR1 as SGHNT and CDR2 as YENEEA. Molecular barcoded adaptors covering alpha/delta and beta/gamma chains were used on approximately 440 ng RNA. TCRdb re-called the reads through MiXCR, storing one row per CDR3 protein. Altogether some 38,000 distinct CDR3 sequences are present, around 15% being singletons, with the ten largest covering around 6.5%. By frequency in the sample, this clonotype is medium-sized (0.01 to 0.1%). Its antigen is not identified.

The V and J genes are TRBV11-3 and TRBJ2-1, with D possibly matching TRBD1 (6 bases). The source is a donor aged 40 or over with multiple myeloma. The sample was a population of CD138-negative cells sorted from bone marrow. The CDR3 sequence is CASSYRESSYNEQFF. The CDR3 DNA is TGTGCCAGCAGCTACAGGGAAAGCTCCTACAATGAGCAGTTCTTC.